These 28 T cell receptor beta chains were all obtained from the same sample, sequenced in a study of T cells expressing NK-cell markers. TCRdb reprocessed the 5' RACE reads, with one entry per CDR3 protein and no DNA. Recorded for this sample: roughly 390,000 distinct CDR3 sequences. Sequenced material: blood T cells: a sorted CD56 or NKG2C T cell subset, CD4+ or CD8+ T cells, or bulk PBMC T cells (not recorded which). The receptors shown here come from a man between 18 and 69 years old in good health.

The V gene is TRBV20-1, the J gene TRBJ2-7; TCRdb designates TRBD1, a call that cannot be tested without DNA. There are 13 residues in the CDR3. Germline CDR1 reads DFQATT; CDR2 reads SNEGSKA (reference sequence). CDR3 sequence: CSATAGVFNEQYF.

The chain is built from TRBV6-1 and TRBJ1-4. Germline CDR1 reads MNHNS; CDR2 reads SASEGT. CDR3 size: 13 residues. The CDR3 reads CASSARRGEKLFF.

This chain connects TRBV6-4 to TRBJ2-7; the D gene TCRdb calls, TRBD1, cannot be checked with no DNA. This CDR3 spans 15 amino acids. Germline V gene data show CDR1 as MRHNA and CDR2 as SNTAGT. CDR3 sequence reads: CASSISAGTAYEQYF.

The V gene is TRBV7-9, the J gene TRBJ2-3; the D gene TCRdb calls, TRBD1, cannot be checked with no DNA. This CDR3 region has 16 residues. Germline V gene sequence: CDR1 SEHNR, CDR2 FQNEAQ (reference sequence). The CDR3: CASSGGISSSTDTQYF.

The chain joins TRBV6-6 to TRBJ2-5. This CDR3 has 13 residues. Germline CDR1 reads MNHNY; CDR2 reads SVGAGI (reference sequence). Here the CDR3 reads CASSYSRVETQYF.

CDR3 residues: CATSDPRRSDEQFF. The chain joins TRBV24-1 to TRBJ2-1. CDR3 length equals 14 residues. Germline assignment: CDR1 KGHDR and CDR2 SFDVKD.

The rearrangement uses TRBV20-1 and TRBJ2-7. Germline V gene lookup returns CDR1 DFQATT and CDR2 SNEGSKA (reference sequence). The CDR3 is made up of 15 amino acids. CDR3 amino acids: CSARLGGGGSHEQYF.

This chain links TRBV5-1 with TRBJ2-7; the D call from TCRdb, TRBD1, cannot be confirmed without DNA. The CDR3 spans 13 residues. Germline V gives CDR1 SGHRS, CDR2 YFSETQ. The CDR3: CASSTVGAYEQYF. Full variable domain (outside the CDR3, taken from reference TRBV5-1 and TRBJ2-7): KAGVTQTPRYLIKTRGQQVTLSCSPISGHRSVSWYQQTPGQGLQFLFEYFSETQRNKGNFPGRFSGRQFSNSRSEMNVSTLELGDSALYLCASSTVGAYEQYFGPGTRLTVT.

This CDR3 reads CASSPPGPLGYNEQFF. The chain has TRBV7-3 and TRBJ2-1; the TRBD2 assignment by TCRdb is unverifiable without DNA. Germline CDR1 reads SGHTA; CDR2 reads FQGTGA. This CDR3 spans 16 amino acids.

The CDR3 protein is CASSPRAHTGELFF. V is TRBV5-5 and J is TRBJ2-2. Germline V lookup: CDR1 SGHKS, CDR2 YYEKEE (reference sequence). This CDR3 is built from 14 residues.

This rearrangement joins TRBV28 to TRBJ1-6; the TCRdb D gene call, TRBD1, has no DNA to confirm it. The CDR3 runs 15 residues. Germline values: CDR1 MDHEN, CDR2 SYDVKM. CDR3 residues: CASRPGTGGYSPLHF.

The J gene is TRBJ2-1, the V gene TRBV11-3; TCRdb returns TRBD1, unconfirmable since there is no DNA. The CDR3 is 16 residues long. Germline CDR1 is SGHNT and CDR2 is YENEEA. Here the CDR3 reads CASSLGGGLESSEQFF. Using reference TRBV11-3 and TRBJ2-1 for the parts outside the CDR3, the full variable domain is EAGVVQSPRYKIIEKKQPVAFWCNPISGHNTLYWYLQNLGQGPELLIRYENEEAVDDSQLPKDRFSAERLKGVDSTLKIQPAELGDSAVYLCASSLGGGLESSEQFFGPGTRLTVL.

The rearrangement links TRBV7-2 to TRBJ2-5; TCRdb picks TRBD1, but there is no DNA to check that call. This CDR3 region has 15 residues. Germline-derived CDR1 and CDR2 are SGHTA and FQGNSA. This CDR3 is CASSSQGQSQETQYF.

The chain uses TRBV12-3 or TRBV12-4 and TRBJ2-7; TCRdb's D call, TRBD1, is unchecked because there is no DNA. The CDR3 runs to 17 residues. This chain's CDR3 is CASSFPGQGKAQHEQYF.

This sequence joins TRBV28 and TRBJ2-2; TCRdb proposes TRBD1, but this gene call is untestable without DNA. The CDR3 contains 16 residues. Per the germline V gene, CDR1 is MDHEN and CDR2 is SYDVKM. CDR3 sequence: CASSFHQGGSTGELFF.

The V call is TRBV20-1, the J call TRBJ1-2. CDR1 and CDR2 from the germline V gene are DFQATT and SNEGSKA (reference sequence). The CDR3 has 12 amino acids. CDR3 residues: CSMRKTNYGYTF.

V and J are TRBV9 and TRBJ2-1; the TRBD1 assignment by TCRdb is unverifiable without DNA. CDR1 SGDLS and CDR2 YYNGEE come from the germline V gene. The CDR3 sequence is 13 residues long. The CDR3 sequence: CASTPRDGYEQFF.

V usage is TRBV19 and J usage is TRBJ1-4; TCRdb returns TRBD1, unconfirmable since there is no DNA. CDR3 size: 17 residues. The germline V gene has CDR1 LNHDA and CDR2 SQIVND (reference sequence). CDR3 residues: CASRGAGALTTNEKLFF.

This chain uses TRBV2 with TRBJ2-7; absent DNA, TCRdb's TRBD2 call cannot be checked. CDR1 and CDR2 (germline): SNHLY, FYNNEI. The CDR3 totals 15 residues. The CDR3 is CASSGQPAQSYEQYF.

This chain links TRBV6-2 or TRBV6-3 with TRBJ2-1; no DNA is available, so the TRBD2 call from TCRdb remains unchecked. CDR1 is MNHEY and CDR2 is SVGEGT in the germline V gene. CDR3 size: 21 residues. The CDR3 is CASSYSKGLAGGRGSYNEQFF.

The chain employs TRBV18 and TRBJ2-7; TCRdb's D call of TRBD2 is untestable without DNA. Germline loops: CDR1 KGHSH, CDR2 LQKENI. This CDR3 region has 17 residues. The CDR3 loop reads CASSPAHLAGAGYEQYF. Combining the CDR3 with reference TRBV18 and TRBJ2-7 gives the whole variable domain NAGVMQNPRHLVRRRGQEARLRCSPMKGHSHVYWYRQLPEEGLKFMVYLQKENIIDESGMPKERFSAEFPKEGPSILRIQQVVRGDSAAYFCASSPAHLAGAGYEQYFGPGTRLTVT.

V and J are TRBV7-9 and TRBJ2-2. CDR3 length: 14 residues. CDR1 is SEHNR, CDR2 FQNEAQ, per germline (reference sequence). The CDR3 here is CASSSGINTGELFF.

This chain joins TRBV3-1 and TRBJ1-2; TCRdb selects TRBD1, and the lack of DNA leaves this call unchecked. Germline CDR1 and CDR2: LGHDT and YNNKEL (reference sequence). The CDR3 consists of 14 residues. The CDR3 protein is CASSRPQGRGGYTF.

This sequence joins TRBV12-3 or TRBV12-4 and TRBJ1-5. CDR3 length: 12 residues. The CDR3 sequence: CASRYSNQPQHF.

The chain uses TRBV6-1 and TRBJ1-5. The CDR3 is 14 amino acids. In germline, CDR1 is MNHNS, CDR2 SASEGT. CDR3 loop: CASRAGGFNQPQHF.

J is TRBJ1-5 and V is TRBV27. The CDR3 sequence is 14 residues long. Germline values: CDR1 MNHEY, CDR2 SMNVEV (reference sequence). This CDR3 is CASPPQEPNQPQHF.

The chain is built from TRBV7-9 and TRBJ2-2; TCRdb calls TRBD1, which cannot be checked without DNA. This CDR3 has 13 amino acids. Per the germline V gene, CDR1 is SEHNR and CDR2 is FQNEAQ (reference sequence). The CDR3: CGVGRQNTGELFF. Filled out from reference TRBV7-9 and TRBJ2-2, the complete variable domain reads DTGVSQNPRHKITKRGQNVTFRCDPISEHNRLYWYRQTLGQGPEFLTYFQNEAQLEKSRLLSDRFSAERPKGSFSTLEIQRTEQGDSAMYLCGVGRQNTGELFFGEGSRLTVL.

The CDR3 protein is CASSLAGGRGYEQFF. V and J are TRBV12-3 or TRBV12-4 and TRBJ2-1; TCRdb gives TRBD1 as the D gene, but with no DNA this cannot be confirmed. The CDR3 runs to 15 residues.